The 5 T cell receptor beta chains below come from one sample, sequenced in a study of breast tumors, draining lymph nodes, adjacent tissues. Using its own MiXCR run on the multiplex PCR reads, TCRdb lists one record per CDR3 protein. The profile shows 290,000 or so distinct CDR3 sequences, 30% of them singletons. The lymph nodes were axillary draining lymph nodes from breast cancer patients. Sample: axillary lymph node tissue. These receptors came from a female donor with breast cancer. Some clones in this sample may be carry-over from other donors' samples.

This clonotype occurred many times. J is TRBJ2-7 and V is TRBV5-1, with 16 nucleotides matching TRBD2. The CDR3 runs to 18 residues. J gave up 0 bases and V 5 bases, and 8 bases lay outside the gene matches. Germline CDR1 SGHRS, CDR2 YFSETQ. The DNA for the CDR3 is TGCGCCAGCAGACCGGGACTAGCGGGAGGGCAAAGCTCCTACGAGCAGTACTTC. Translation gives CASRPGLAGGQSSYEQYF.

This clonotype came up many times. The chain is built from TRBV2 and TRBJ2-7; 7 nucleotides match TRBD1. The CDR3 consists of 13 residues. Germline values: CDR1 SNHLY, CDR2 FYNNEI. Trimming took 5 bases from V and 3 from J; bases not matched to a gene: 4. This chain's CDR3 is CASSRDSLYEQYF. The DNA for the CDR3 is TGTGCCAGCAGTAGGGACAGCCTCTACGAGCAGTACTTC.

The chain carries TRBV10-3 and TRBJ1-4; D gene unclear. Germline V lookup: CDR1 ENHRY, CDR2 SYGVKD. Trimming took 5 bases from V and 4 from J, leaving 8 bases between them. The CDR3 is 13 amino acids. The CDR3 loop reads CAISPGGNEKLFF. DNA for the CDR3: TGTGCCATCAGTCCAGGTGGTAATGAAAAACTGTTTTTT.

Note on this clonotype: This may come from a read error, since a much larger clone is one base off. The V gene is TRBV11-2, the J gene TRBJ2-1; the D is unclear. Germline V gives CDR1 SGHAT, CDR2 FQNNGV. CDR3 length equals 12 residues. The DNA for the CDR3 is TGTGCCAGCGGCTTGGACCACAATGAGCAGTTCTTC. This gives the protein CASGLDHNEQFF.

This clonotype was recorded many times. J is TRBJ1-2 and V is TRBV12-3 or TRBV12-4; D is ambiguous. Deletions cut 2 bases from V and 5 bases from J, with 9 bases between. CDR3 length: 13 residues. The CDR3 nucleotides read TGTGCCAGCAGTTTATACAGCCCATATGGCTACACCTTC. Its translation: CASSLYSPYGYTF.